This TCR beta chain appears in the sequencing data of a study of CD8 T cells in Susac syndrome (dated 2019 in TCRdb). Describing the broader study: Whether CD8+ T cell activation and differentiation in Susac syndrome was antigen driven was tested using repertoire sequencing. General study outcomes and caveats: The TCR sequencing and HLA analysis was acknowledged to have included a relatively small number of individuals.

Peripheral blood CD8+ and CD4+ T cells from healthy donors, Susac syndrome patients and multiple sclerosis patients were profiled using high-throughput TCR beta sequencing. Healthy donors were age- and sex-matched controls. Bulk CD8+ and CD4+ T cells were purified by magnetic negative isolation, while CD8+ TEMRA cells were enriched using FACS. Blood was collected in EDTA tubes and processed within 24 hours, with PBMCs isolated through density gradient centrifugation. PBMCs intended for TCR sequencing were frozen in liquid nitrogen and were later thawed in a 37 degrees C water bath. Purity of sorted or isolated CD4+, CD8+ and CD8+ TEMRA cells was at least 90%. Trimmed from V: 10 bases; trimmed from J: 5 bases; junction bases lacking a gene match: 5. The CDR3 covers 13 residues, taking in both the cysteine and the phenylalanine. This entry keeps only the CDR3 DNA: 39 bases, framed from base 1. CDR1 ENHRY and CDR2 SYGVKD were looked up in the germline V gene.

A word on this clonotype: Its specific antigen is unknown. Per-nucleotide qualities are absent, and no much larger clonotype sits a single base away.

RNA was extracted with the RNeasy kit and roughly 0.45 to 1 ug was reverse transcribed using random hexamers. TCR beta CDR3 regions were amplified with the immunoSEQ multiplex PCR assay covering 54 Vbeta and 13 Jbeta segments. PCR amplification bias was corrected using a synthetic template baseline for primer optimization and computational correction. The original pipeline was this. Reads were assigned to V, D and J genes according to IMGT and analyzed in immunoSEQ Analyzer, with only productive sequences retained. To calculate clonality, Shannon entropy was normalized by log2 of the number of productive unique sequences and then subtracted from one. For each patient and control, public and private clones were evaluated within the 100 most prevalent clones. Clones were defined as Susac-specific when absent from the healthy and MS cohorts, from fewer than 1,300 published viral clones and from other ImmuneACCESS disease sequences. The raw public data were reprocessed by TCRdb itself: fastp quality trimming at Q25, MiXCR clonotype calling, in-frame beta chains only. Rows are combined by CDR3 protein, so each entry shows the most common genes and DNA. The authors' filters were not applied to this entry. This sample is represented by about 150,000 distinct CDR3 sequences; around 90% of them were singletons. The leading ten clones occupy around 0.075% of the sample.

The receptor was isolated from a human donor in good health. Material: CD4+ T cells from PBMCs. The rearranged segments are TRBV10-3 and TRBJ2-1; 10 bases in between match TRBD1. For the CDR3, the sequence is CATKGTGDNEQFF. The sequenced DNA is TGTGCCACAAAAGGGACAGGGGACAATGAGCAGTTCTTC.